This TCR beta chain appears in the sequencing data of a study of vaccination effects on CD4 cells after COVID-19. Study context: Antigen-specific CD4+ T cells expanded by the ViraFEST assay with viral peptide pools were then sequenced. A density of fewer than 2.5 million PBMC per well was used; these cells were cultured with roughly 10 IU/ml IL-2 and around 9.6 ug/ml peptides. Findings and caveats of the study: Marked contraction was observed in infection-induced and vaccine-induced clones late after vaccination.

Culture proceeded for more than 8 days, and CD4+ T cells were then isolated. It was two doses of either the BNT162b2 or mRNA-1273 vaccine that participants received. Half the medium was swapped for IL-2 medium on days 3 and 7. This CDR3 region has 18 residues. V lost 0 bases to trimming and J lost 1 base, with 13 bases between them. Germline V gives CDR1 MGHRA, CDR2 YSYEKL. The table came from immunoSEQ multiplex PCR; TCRdb's copy has only in-frame clones and leaves some out. The data contain roughly 40,000 clones, approximately 70% of them singletons. Comments on this clone: Its antigen is unidentified.

The chain joins TRBV4-1 to TRBJ1-6; D is possibly TRBD1 (6 bases). The TCR originated in a human donor who received a COVID-19 vaccine. Source: CD4+ T cells from PBMCs cultured without peptide, taken after COVID-19 vaccination. This chain's CDR3 is CASSQDRRGASYNSPLHF. The CDR3 DNA sequence: TGCGCCAGCAGCCAAGATCGGCGGGGGGCGTCCTATAATTCACCCCTCCACTTT.